The sequence of this TCR beta chain was determined in a study of blood T cell repertoires in COVID-19. In the study overall: The United States, Italy and Spain provided the acute and convalescent COVID-19 samples. In each case, the material was cDNA or gDNA derived from T cells, B-cell-depleted T cells, or PBMCs.

TCRdb's copy holds only in-frame clones and misses some; the assay was immunoSEQ multiplex PCR. The data hold 300,000 to 400,000 clones, with about 87% observed a single time. Enrolment of Seattle patients took place during active infection, and they were followed longitudinally. Trimming removed 2 bases from V and 1 base from J, with 12 bases in between. This CDR3 comprises 15 residues. In germline, CDR1 is SGHRS, CDR2 YFSETQ. The material sequenced was peripheral blood. The TCR comes from a woman between 55 and 75 years old with COVID-19, enrolled during active disease. The chain has TRBV5-1 and TRBJ1-2; a possible D gene is TRBD1 (5 bases). The CDR3 loop reads CASSFTQGLNYGYTF. In DNA, the CDR3 is TGCGCCAGCAGCTTTACCCAGGGACTTAACTATGGCTACACCTTC.